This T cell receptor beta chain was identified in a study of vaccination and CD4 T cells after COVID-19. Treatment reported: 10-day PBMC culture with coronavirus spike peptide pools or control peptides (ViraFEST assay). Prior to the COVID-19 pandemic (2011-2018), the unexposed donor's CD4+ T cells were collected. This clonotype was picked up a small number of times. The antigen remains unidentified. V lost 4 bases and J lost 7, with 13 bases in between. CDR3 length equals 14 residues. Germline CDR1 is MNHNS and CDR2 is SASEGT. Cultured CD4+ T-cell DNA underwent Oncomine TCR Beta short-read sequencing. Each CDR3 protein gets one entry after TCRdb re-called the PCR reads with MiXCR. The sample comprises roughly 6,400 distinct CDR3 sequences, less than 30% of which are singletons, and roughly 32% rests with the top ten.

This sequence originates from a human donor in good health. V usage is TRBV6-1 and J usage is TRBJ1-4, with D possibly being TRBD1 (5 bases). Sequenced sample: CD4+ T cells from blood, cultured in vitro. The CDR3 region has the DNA TGTGCCAGCAGTGTCCAGGGCGTCGGTGAAAAACTGTTTTTT. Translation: CASSVQGVGEKLFF.